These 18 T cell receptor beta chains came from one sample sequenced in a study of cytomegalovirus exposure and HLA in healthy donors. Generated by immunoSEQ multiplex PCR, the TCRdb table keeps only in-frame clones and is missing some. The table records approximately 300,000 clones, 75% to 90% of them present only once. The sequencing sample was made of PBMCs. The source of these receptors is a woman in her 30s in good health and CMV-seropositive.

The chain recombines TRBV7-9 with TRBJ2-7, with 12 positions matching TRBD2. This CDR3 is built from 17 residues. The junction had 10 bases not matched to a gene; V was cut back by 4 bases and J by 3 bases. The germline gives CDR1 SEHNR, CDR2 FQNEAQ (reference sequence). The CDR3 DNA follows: TGTGCCAGCAGCTCCAGACTAGCGGGAGTAACTTTCTACGAGCAGTACTTC. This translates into CASSSRLAGVTFYEQYF.

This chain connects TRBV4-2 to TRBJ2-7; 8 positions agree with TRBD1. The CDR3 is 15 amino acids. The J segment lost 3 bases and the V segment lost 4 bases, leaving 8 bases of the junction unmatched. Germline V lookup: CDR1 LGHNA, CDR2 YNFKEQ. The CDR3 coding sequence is TGTGCCAGCAGCCCTTCGACAGGGGACGTCTACGAGCAGTACTTC. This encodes CASSPSTGDVYEQYF.

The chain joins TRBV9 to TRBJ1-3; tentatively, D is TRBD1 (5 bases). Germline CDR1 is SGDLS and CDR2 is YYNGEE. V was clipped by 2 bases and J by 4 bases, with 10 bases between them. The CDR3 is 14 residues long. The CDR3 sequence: CASSVGGFGNTIYF. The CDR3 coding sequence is TGTGCCAGCAGCGTCGGGGGGTTCGGAAACACCATATATTTT.

CDR3 DNA sequence: TGTGCCAGCAGTTTCCCCCTAGCGGGAGTAATAACTAGCTCCTACAATGAGCAGTTCTTC. Its protein product is CASSFPLAGVITSSYNEQFF. J is TRBJ2-1 and V is TRBV28, with TRBD2 matching 10 bases. J gave up 0 bases and V 3 bases, and 14 bases lay outside the gene matches. In germline, CDR1 is MDHEN, CDR2 SYDVKM. The CDR3 is made up of 20 amino acids. Combining the CDR3 with reference TRBV28 and TRBJ2-1 gives the whole variable domain DVKVTQSSRYLVKRTGEKVFLECVQDMDHENMFWYRQDPGLGLRLIYFSYDVKMKEKGDIPEGYSVSREKKERFSLILESASTNQTSMYLCASSFPLAGVITSSYNEQFFGPGTRLTVL.

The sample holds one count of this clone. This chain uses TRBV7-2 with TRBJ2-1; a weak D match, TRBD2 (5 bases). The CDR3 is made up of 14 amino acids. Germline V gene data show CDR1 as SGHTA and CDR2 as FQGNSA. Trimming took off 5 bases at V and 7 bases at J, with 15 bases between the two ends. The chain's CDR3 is CASSLGLIPNEQFF. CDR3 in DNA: TGTGCCAGCAGCCTCGGACTGATCCCTAATGAGCAGTTCTTC.

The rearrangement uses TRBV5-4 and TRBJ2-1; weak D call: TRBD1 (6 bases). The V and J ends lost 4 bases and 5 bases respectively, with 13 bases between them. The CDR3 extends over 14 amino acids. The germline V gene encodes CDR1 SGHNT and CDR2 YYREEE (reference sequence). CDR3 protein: CASSLTGFHNEQFF. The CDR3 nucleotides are TGTGCCAGCAGCCTTACAGGGTTCCACAATGAGCAGTTCTTC.

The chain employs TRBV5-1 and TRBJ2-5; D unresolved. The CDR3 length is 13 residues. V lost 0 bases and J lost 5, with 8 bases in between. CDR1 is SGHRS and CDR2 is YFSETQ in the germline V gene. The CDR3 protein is CASSLVRRETQYF. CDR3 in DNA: TGCGCCAGCAGCTTGGTGCGGCGGGAGACCCAGTACTTC.

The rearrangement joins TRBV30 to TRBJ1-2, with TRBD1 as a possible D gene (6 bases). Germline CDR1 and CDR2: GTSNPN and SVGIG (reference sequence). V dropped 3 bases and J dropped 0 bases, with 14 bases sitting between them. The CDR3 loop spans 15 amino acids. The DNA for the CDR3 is TGTGCCTGGAGCGCCGCAGGGGTGGCTAACTATGGCTACACCTTC. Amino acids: CAWSAAGVANYGYTF.

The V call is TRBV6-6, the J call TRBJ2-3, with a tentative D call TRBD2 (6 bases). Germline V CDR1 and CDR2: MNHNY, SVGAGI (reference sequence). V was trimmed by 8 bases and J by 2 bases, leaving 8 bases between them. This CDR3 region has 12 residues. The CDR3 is CASGGITDTQYF. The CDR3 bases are TGTGCCAGCGGCGGGATCACAGATACGCAGTATTTT.

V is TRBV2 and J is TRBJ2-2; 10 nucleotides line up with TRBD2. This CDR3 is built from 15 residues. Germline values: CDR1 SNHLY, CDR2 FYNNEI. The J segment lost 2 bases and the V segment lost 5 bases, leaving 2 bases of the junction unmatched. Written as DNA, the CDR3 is TGTGCCAGCAGTTTAGCGGGGGGTAACACCGGGGAGCTGTTTTTT. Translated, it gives CASSLAGGNTGELFF.

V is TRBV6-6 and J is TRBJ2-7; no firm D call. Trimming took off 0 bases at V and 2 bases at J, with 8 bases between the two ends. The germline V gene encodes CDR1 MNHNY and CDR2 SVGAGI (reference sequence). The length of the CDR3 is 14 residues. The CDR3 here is CASSYSTGPYEQYF. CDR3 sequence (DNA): TGTGCCAGCAGTTACTCTACGGGTCCCTACGAGCAGTACTTC.

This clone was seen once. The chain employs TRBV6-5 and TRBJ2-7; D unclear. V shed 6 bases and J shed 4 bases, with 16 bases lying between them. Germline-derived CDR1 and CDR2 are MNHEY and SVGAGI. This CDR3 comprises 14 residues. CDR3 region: CASSRHDESYEQYF. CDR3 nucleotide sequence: TGTGCCAGCAGCCGACACGACGAATCGTACGAGCAGTACTTC.

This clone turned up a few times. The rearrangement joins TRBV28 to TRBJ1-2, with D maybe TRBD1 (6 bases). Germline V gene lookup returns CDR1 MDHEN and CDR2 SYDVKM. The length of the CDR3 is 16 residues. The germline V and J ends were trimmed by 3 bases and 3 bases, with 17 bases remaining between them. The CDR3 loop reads CASSLSGAFFYYGYTF. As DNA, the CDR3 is TGTGCCAGCAGTTTGTCAGGGGCGTTCTTCTACTATGGCTACACCTTC.

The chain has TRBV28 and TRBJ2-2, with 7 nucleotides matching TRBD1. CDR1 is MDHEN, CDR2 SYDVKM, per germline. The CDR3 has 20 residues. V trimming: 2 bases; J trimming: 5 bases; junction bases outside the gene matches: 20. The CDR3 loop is CASSLRAQGSAVGSTGELFF. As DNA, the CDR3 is TGTGCCAGCAGTTTAAGGGCACAGGGGTCCGCCGTAGGATCGACCGGGGAGCTGTTTTTT.

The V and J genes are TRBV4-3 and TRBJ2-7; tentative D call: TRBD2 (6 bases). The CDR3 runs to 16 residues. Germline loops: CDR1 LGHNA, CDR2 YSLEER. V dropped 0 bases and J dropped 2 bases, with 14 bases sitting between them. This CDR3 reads CASSQELSQRAYEQYF. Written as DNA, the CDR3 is TGCGCCAGCAGCCAAGAACTAAGTCAGCGGGCCTACGAGCAGTACTTC.

CDR3 protein: CASSQEGGLYNEQFF. The CDR3 region has the DNA TGCGCCAGCAGCCAAGAAGGGGGCCTCTACAATGAGCAGTTCTTC. The chain has TRBV4-3 and TRBJ2-1; 7 positions agree with TRBD1. Germline V gives CDR1 LGHNA, CDR2 YSLEER. V shed 0 bases, J shed 3 bases, and the junction held 2 bases outside the gene matches. This CDR3 is 15 amino acids long.

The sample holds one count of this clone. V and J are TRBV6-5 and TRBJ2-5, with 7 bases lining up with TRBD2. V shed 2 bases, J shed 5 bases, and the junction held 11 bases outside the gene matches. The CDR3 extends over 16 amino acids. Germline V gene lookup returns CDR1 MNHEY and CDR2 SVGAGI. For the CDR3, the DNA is TGTGCCAGCAGTTACGAGGTGGGAGGGCTTAGGGAGACCCAGTACTTC. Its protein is CASSYEVGGLRETQYF.

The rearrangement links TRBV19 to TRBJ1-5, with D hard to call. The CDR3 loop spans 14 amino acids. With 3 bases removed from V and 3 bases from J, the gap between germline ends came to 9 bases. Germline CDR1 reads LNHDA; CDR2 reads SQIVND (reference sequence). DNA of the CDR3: TGTGCCAGTAGTATCGGCACCCACAATCAGCCCCAGCATTTT. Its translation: CASSIGTHNQPQHF. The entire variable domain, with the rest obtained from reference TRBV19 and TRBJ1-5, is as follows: DGGITQSPKYLFRKEGQNVTLSCEQNLNHDAMYWYRQDPGQGLRLIYYSQIVNDFQKGDIAEGYSVSREKKESFPLTVTSAQKNPTAFYLCASSIGTHNQPQHFGDGTRLSIL.